These T cell receptor beta chains were read from a single sample in a study of OX40 agonist ivuxolimab in advanced cancers. The method was immunoSEQ multiplex PCR; TCRdb's version includes in-frame clones alone and lacks a portion of them. Of 65,000 to 80,000 clones listed, about nine tenths were seen once; the top ten hold 11%. Sequenced here: CD4+ or CD8+ T cells sorted from blood, sampled in a trial of the OX40 agonist ivuxolimab. Receptor source: an adult with an advanced solid tumor such as melanoma, head and neck, liver or kidney cancer. Both conserved end residues are part of each CDR3. Fields, in order: J gene, clone size, D gene, V gene, CDR3 protein, CDR3 DNA. The D gene is left open where the match is weak. The size of a clone is reported for some rows only, either as once, few or many, or as a class for expanded clones.

J gene: TRBJ2-7
clone size: .
D gene: .
V gene: TRBV10-3
CDR3 protein: CAISESYLGQNFVEQYF
CDR3 DNA: TGTGCCATCAGTGAGTCATATTTAGGACAGAACTTTGTCGAGCAGTACTTC

J gene: TRBJ2-7
clone size: .
D gene: TRBD1
V gene: TRBV10-3
CDR3 protein: CAISEGRDRVYEQYF
CDR3 DNA: TGTGCCATCAGTGAGGGACGGGACAGAGTTTACGAGCAGTACTTC

J gene: TRBJ1-6
clone size: .
D gene: .
V gene: TRBV30
CDR3 protein: CAWTHGAGQAYNSPLHF
CDR3 DNA: TGTGCCTGGACCCACGGTGCAGGGCAGGCGTATAATTCACCCCTCCACTTT

J gene: TRBJ1-3
clone size: .
D gene: .
V gene: TRBV2
CDR3 protein: CASSRDASLGNTIYF
CDR3 DNA: TGTGCCAGCAGCCGAGACGCTTCTCTGGGAAACACCATATATTTT

J gene: TRBJ2-1
clone size: .
D gene: .
V gene: TRBV4-1
CDR3 protein: CASSHRLEVEQFF
CDR3 DNA: TGCGCCAGCAGCCACAGGCTTGAGGTTGAGCAGTTCTTC

J gene: TRBJ1-1
clone size: .
D gene: TRBD1
V gene: TRBV5-1
CDR3 protein: CASSERTGMNTEAFF
CDR3 DNA: TGCGCCAGCAGCGAGAGGACAGGCATGAACACTGAAGCTTTCTTT

J gene: TRBJ1-2
clone size: .
D gene: .
V gene: TRBV4-1
CDR3 protein: CASSQVSAIYGYTF
CDR3 DNA: TGCGCCAGCAGCCAAGTGAGCGCGATATATGGCTACACCTTC

J gene: TRBJ1-4
clone size: .
D gene: .
V gene: TRBV4-1
CDR3 protein: CASSLPSPYNEKLFF
CDR3 DNA: TGCGCCAGCAGCCTCCCGTCCCCCTATAATGAAAAACTGTTTTTT

J gene: TRBJ1-3
clone size: .
D gene: .
V gene: TRBV4-3
CDR3 protein: CASSHTRGSGNTIYF
CDR3 DNA: TGCGCCAGCAGCCATACGCGGGGTTCTGGAAACACCATATATTTT

J gene: TRBJ1-5
clone size: .
D gene: .
V gene: TRBV7-9
CDR3 protein: CASSLVGDQPQHF
CDR3 DNA: TGTGCCAGCAGCTTAGTAGGGGATCAGCCCCAGCATTTT

J gene: TRBJ1-6
clone size: .
D gene: .
V gene: TRBV7-9
CDR3 protein: CASSPIQDAGNSPLHF
CDR3 DNA: TGTGCCAGCAGCCCGATACAGGACGCGGGTAATTCACCCCTCCACTTT

J gene: TRBJ1-3
clone size: .
D gene: .
V gene: TRBV19
CDR3 protein: CASSNGLGNTIYF
CDR3 DNA: TGTGCCAGTAGTAACGGACTGGGAAACACCATATATTTT

J gene: TRBJ2-7
clone size: .
D gene: .
V gene: TRBV28
CDR3 protein: CASSFRGSYEQYF
CDR3 DNA: TGTGCCAGCAGTTTTAGGGGTTCCTACGAGCAGTACTTC

J gene: TRBJ1-2
clone size: .
D gene: .
V gene: TRBV12-2
CDR3 protein: CASRSEKSTGTGNGLNYGYTF
CDR3 DNA: TGTGCAAGTCGCTCAGAAAAGTCAACGGGGACAGGGAACGGGCTGAACTATGGCTACACCTTC

J gene: TRBJ1-2
clone size: .
D gene: .
V gene: TRBV9
CDR3 protein: CASSAHTLYGYTF
CDR3 DNA: TGTGCCAGCAGCGCCCACACACTTTATGGCTACACCTTC

J gene: TRBJ2-2
clone size: .
D gene: .
V gene: TRBV7-9
CDR3 protein: CANRDIPNTGELFF
CDR3 DNA: TGTGCCAATAGGGACATCCCAAACACCGGGGAGCTGTTTTTT

J gene: TRBJ1-3
clone size: .
D gene: .
V gene: TRBV9
CDR3 protein: CASSADWEYSGNTIYF
CDR3 DNA: TGTGCCAGCAGCGCAGACTGGGAGTACTCTGGAAACACCATATATTTT

J gene: TRBJ2-5
clone size: .
D gene: .
V gene: TRBV15
CDR3 protein: CASSSSETETQYF
CDR3 DNA: TGTGCCAGCTCTTCTAGCGAAACAGAGACCCAGTACTTC

J gene: TRBJ2-7
clone size: .
D gene: TRBD1
V gene: TRBV28
CDR3 protein: CASSVDRGGYEQYF
CDR3 DNA: TGTGCCAGCAGCGTCGACAGGGGGGGTTACGAGCAGTACTTC

J gene: TRBJ2-6
clone size: .
D gene: .
V gene: TRBV2
CDR3 protein: CASRERISGANVLTF
CDR3 DNA: TGTGCCAGCAGAGAACGGATCTCTGGGGCCAACGTCCTGACTTTC

J gene: TRBJ2-1
clone size: .
D gene: TRBD2
V gene: TRBV4-1
CDR3 protein: CASSQATGTTYNEQFF
CDR3 DNA: TGCGCCAGCAGCCAAGCTACCGGGACTACGTACAATGAGCAGTTCTTC

J gene: TRBJ2-1
clone size: .
D gene: .
V gene: TRBV13
CDR3 protein: CASSHRGAPGNEQFF
CDR3 DNA: TGTGCCAGCAGCCACCGGGGGGCCCCTGGGAATGAGCAGTTCTTC

J gene: TRBJ2-1
clone size: .
D gene: .
V gene: TRBV27
CDR3 protein: CASSPRHYDEQFF
CDR3 DNA: TGTGCCAGCAGTCCGCGACATTACGATGAGCAGTTCTTC

J gene: TRBJ2-5
clone size: .
D gene: TRBD2
V gene: TRBV7-9
CDR3 protein: CASSLTSGGTQETQYF
CDR3 DNA: TGTGCCAGCAGCTTAACTAGCGGGGGGACCCAAGAGACCCAGTACTTC

J gene: TRBJ2-7
clone size: once
D gene: .
V gene: TRBV7-9
CDR3 protein: CAVHRTDGAYEQYF
CDR3 DNA: TGTGCCGTCCACCGGACGGACGGAGCCTACGAGCAGTACTTC

J gene: TRBJ2-3
clone size: .
D gene: .
V gene: TRBV18
CDR3 protein: CASSPSFGVGTDTQYF
CDR3 DNA: TGTGCCAGCTCACCAAGTTTCGGGGTGGGGACAGATACGCAGTATTTT

J gene: TRBJ2-1
clone size: .
D gene: TRBD2
V gene: TRBV6-6
CDR3 protein: CASSKTSGAAYNEQFF
CDR3 DNA: TGTGCCAGCAGTAAAACTAGCGGGGCCGCCTACAATGAGCAGTTCTTC

J gene: TRBJ2-7
clone size: once
D gene: .
V gene: TRBV4-1
CDR3 protein: CASSQEPGAVSYEQYF
CDR3 DNA: TGCGCCAGCAGCCAAGAGCCGGGGGCCGTATCCTACGAGCAGTACTTC

J gene: TRBJ2-5
clone size: .
D gene: .
V gene: TRBV7-6
CDR3 protein: CASSLVTGSETQYF
CDR3 DNA: TGTGCCAGCAGCTTAGTTACGGGGTCAGAGACCCAGTACTTC